A selection of T cell receptor beta chains follows, all from one sample in a study of spatial heterogeneity in lung cancer. MiXCR, run by TCRdb on the 5' RACE reads, gives a single entry per CDR3 protein. The sample gives approximately 8,100 distinct CDR3 sequences, less than 9% of which show up once; 25% to 30% is in the top ten. Material: PBMCs, obtained at surgery. These TCRs come from a female donor with early-stage non-small cell lung cancer. Each CDR3 is given with its conserved first and last residue. The D gene is left open where the match is weak. Not all rows give a size; the values are once, few, many and, for expanded clones, a class.

TRBV6-2/TRBV6-3	medium-sized	TRBJ1-1	-	CASSFRGLRNTEAFF	TGTGCCAGCAGTTTTAGGGGACTGAGGAACACTGAAGCTTTCTTT
TRBV5-1	many	TRBJ2-7	-	CASSLGVATDSYEQYF	TGCGCCAGCAGCTTGGGGGTGGCGACCGACTCCTACGAGCAGTACTTC
TRBV7-6	many	TRBJ2-3	TRBD2	CASSSWTSGRTDTQYF	TGTGCCAGCAGCTCCTGGACTAGCGGGAGGACAGATACGCAGTATTTT
TRBV3-1	few	TRBJ2-3	-	CASSHGGPTDTQYF	TGTGCCAGCAGTCACGGGGGGCCCACAGATACGCAGTATTTT
TRBV4-3	many	TRBJ2-7	-	CASSQDQGEDDEQYF	TGCGCCAGCAGCCAAGATCAAGGGGAGGACGACGAGCAGTACTTC
TRBV5-6	few	TRBJ1-6	TRBD1	CASSPIGQGNSPLHF	TGTGCCAGCAGCCCTATTGGACAGGGGAATTCACCCCTCCACTTT
TRBV5-1	medium-sized	TRBJ1-1	TRBD1	CASSIQGMSTEAFF	TGCGCCAGCAGCATACAGGGGATGAGCACTGAAGCTTTCTTT
TRBV4-2	-	TRBJ2-7	-	CASSRDRTSSYEQYF	TGTGCCAGCAGCCGAGACCGGACCAGCTCCTACGAGCAGTACTTC
TRBV27	few	TRBJ2-2	-	CASSSLGGELFF	TGTGCCAGCAGTTCCCTCGGCGGGGAGCTGTTTTTT
TRBV30	many	TRBJ2-5	-	CAWKGEETQYF	TGTGCCTGGAAGGGCGAAGAGACCCAGTACTTC
TRBV9	-	TRBJ2-7	-	CASSVDTGTYEQYF	TGTGCCAGCAGCGTAGATACCGGCACCTACGAGCAGTACTTC
TRBV7-2	many	TRBJ2-3	-	CASSLVRSTDTQYF	TGTGCCAGCAGCTTAGTTCGCAGCACAGATACGCAGTATTTT
TRBV5-1	many	TRBJ2-5	TRBD2	CASSSRPGLQETQYF	TGCGCCAGCAGCTCGCGCCCGGGACTACAAGAGACCCAGTACTTC
TRBV4-1	-	TRBJ2-5	-	CASSPSEVPVQYF	TGCGCCAGCAGCCCGTCAGAGGTTCCGGTCCAGTACTTC
TRBV6-1	many	TRBJ1-5	-	CASRGTTDQPQHF	TGTGCCAGCAGGGGGACAACAGATCAGCCCCAGCATTTT
TRBV20-1	-	TRBJ2-7	-	CSARDRRRPGRSEQYF	TGCAGTGCTAGAGATCGGAGGAGGCCAGGGAGGTCCGAGCAGTACTTC
TRBV6-1	many	TRBJ2-3	TRBD2	CASRGTAGLAGAIPDTQYF	TGTGCCAGCCGAGGGACAGCCGGACTAGCGGGAGCGATCCCAGATACGCAGTATTTT
TRBV3-1	many	TRBJ1-6	-	CASSPSGVNSPLHF	TGTGCCAGCAGCCCCAGCGGCGTGAATTCACCCCTCCACTTT
TRBV9	many	TRBJ1-1	-	CASSITPNTEAFF	TGTGCCAGCAGCATTACCCCAAACACTGAAGCTTTCTTT
TRBV10-1	many	TRBJ2-2	-	CASSASASNTGELFF	TGCGCCAGCAGTGCGAGCGCATCGAACACCGGGGAGCTGTTTTTT
TRBV7-9	many	TRBJ1-1	-	CASSLSMNTEAFF	TGTGCCAGCAGCTTATCGATGAACACTGAAGCTTTCTTT
TRBV12-3/TRBV12-4	many	TRBJ1-1	-	CASRHTDSNTEAFF	TGTGCCAGCAGACACACGGACAGTAACACTGAAGCTTTCTTT
TRBV11-2	-	TRBJ2-7	-	CASRKGNRGPYEQYF	TGTGCCAGCAGGAAAGGAAATCGGGGTCCCTACGAGCAGTACTTC
TRBV20-1	medium-sized	TRBJ2-7	-	CSANGGRGAYEQYF	TGCAGTGCAAATGGGGGCAGGGGGGCCTACGAGCAGTACTTC
TRBV10-3	-	TRBJ2-1	-	CATDVSGDNEQFF	TGTGCCACCGACGTGTCGGGGGACAATGAGCAGTTCTTC
TRBV7-9	many	TRBJ2-1	TRBD1	CASSTGAGLDEQFF	TGTGCCAGCAGCACAGGGGCCGGCCTCGATGAGCAGTTCTTC
TRBV1	many	TRBJ2-1	-	CTSSHRPGLAARNNEQFF	TGCACCAGCAGCCATCGCCCGGGACTAGCGGCAAGAAACAATGAGCAGTTCTTC
TRBV7-2	many	TRBJ2-7	TRBD2	CASSPLAGGYEQYF	TGTGCCAGCAGCCCGCTAGCGGGAGGCTACGAGCAGTACTTC
TRBV28	-	TRBJ1-2	-	CASSLSGDYGYTF	TGTGCCAGCAGTTTATCAGGGGACTATGGCTACACCTTC
TRBV11-2	medium-sized	TRBJ2-1	TRBD2	CASSLEAGTNSYNEQFF	TGTGCCAGCAGCTTAGAAGCCGGGACTAACTCCTACAATGAGCAGTTCTTC
TRBV10-2	many	TRBJ2-1	-	CASSAPLYEQFF	TGCGCCAGCAGTGCACCCCTATACGAGCAGTTCTTC
TRBV7-2	-	TRBJ2-1	-	CASSPAYNEQFF	TGTGCCAGCAGCCCCGCCTACAATGAGCAGTTCTTC
TRBV25-1	few	TRBJ1-4	-	CASSEWGTREKLFF	TGTGCCAGCAGTGAATGGGGAACACGCGAAAAACTGTTTTTT
TRBV5-1	many	TRBJ2-2	TRBD1	CASSPTRTGRAGELFF	TGCGCCAGCAGCCCTACTCGGACAGGGCGAGCCGGGGAGCTGTTTTTT
TRBV20-1	-	TRBJ2-6	-	CSARFGRAGANVLTF	TGCAGTGCTCGATTCGGGAGAGCGGGGGCCAACGTCCTGACTTTC
TRBV7-9	many	TRBJ2-5	-	CASSPFVGEETQYF	TGTGCCAGCAGCCCCTTTGTGGGGGAAGAGACCCAGTACTTC
TRBV6-5	-	TRBJ2-1	-	CASKEGFWNNEQFF	TGTGCCAGCAAGGAAGGGTTTTGGAACAATGAGCAGTTCTTC
TRBV29-1	many	TRBJ2-1	TRBD1	CSVGTAGGSYNEQFF	TGCAGCGTTGGCACCGCAGGGGGCTCCTACAATGAGCAGTTCTTC
TRBV23-1	many	TRBJ2-3	TRBD1	CASKDGQGNTDTQYF	TGCGCCAGCAAGGACGGACAGGGAAACACAGATACGCAGTATTTT
TRBV7-2	medium-sized	TRBJ2-7	TRBD1	CASSLAGDRDYEQYF	TGTGCCAGCAGCTTAGCGGGGGACAGGGACTACGAGCAGTACTTC
TRBV7-9	-	TRBJ2-7	-	CASTDGFGEQYF	TGTGCCAGCACCGACGGCTTTGGCGAGCAGTACTTC
TRBV6-5	-	TRBJ1-2	-	CASSYSWQGEYGYTF	TGTGCCAGCAGTTACTCTTGGCAAGGAGAGTATGGCTACACCTTC
TRBV7-9	medium-sized	TRBJ2-7	TRBD1	CASSRPGTAMTEQYF	TGTGCCAGCAGCCGCCCCGGGACAGCGATGACCGAGCAGTACTTC
TRBV27	medium-sized	TRBJ2-1	-	CASSYLARNEQFF	TGTGCCAGCAGTTACCTAGCGCGCAATGAGCAGTTCTTC
TRBV6-8	medium-sized	TRBJ2-7	-	CASSYPGRSHGYEQYF	TGTGCCAGCAGTTACCCCGGACGGAGCCACGGCTACGAGCAGTACTTC
TRBV20-1	medium-sized	TRBJ2-1	-	CSARIVGGVRWNEQFF	TGCAGTGCTAGGATCGTTGGGGGAGTAAGGTGGAATGAGCAGTTCTTC
TRBV29-1	few	TRBJ2-1	-	CSHSTYNEQFF	TGCAGCCACTCGACCTACAATGAGCAGTTCTTC
TRBV20-1	medium-sized	TRBJ1-2	-	CSAENRDGYTF	TGCAGTGCGGAGAACAGGGATGGCTACACCTTC
TRBV24-1	medium-sized	TRBJ1-5	TRBD1	CATSGWIQGLKTSSQHF	TGTGCCACCAGTGGTTGGATACAGGGGCTCAAGACGAGTTCCCAGCATTTT
TRBV19	many	TRBJ1-2	-	CASSIVSANYGYTF	TGTGCCAGTAGTATCGTTTCAGCTAACTATGGCTACACCTTC
TRBV5-1	few	TRBJ2-7	-	CASSSGQTYEQYF	TGCGCCAGCAGCTCCGGACAGACCTACGAGCAGTACTTC
TRBV20-1	few	TRBJ1-5	-	CSASRPQGSHQPQHF	TGCAGTGCTAGTCGTCCACAGGGAAGTCATCAGCCCCAGCATTTT
TRBV3-1	many	TRBJ2-5	TRBD2	CASGPTSGRDRETQYF	TGTGCCAGCGGACCGACTAGCGGGAGAGATCGAGAGACCCAGTACTTC
TRBV23-1	-	TRBJ1-2	-	CASTSPGSNYGYTF	TGCGCCAGCACCTCCCCGGGTTCTAACTATGGCTACACCTTC
TRBV2	many	TRBJ2-7	-	CASRIQVYEQYF	TGTGCCAGCAGGATACAGGTTTACGAGCAGTACTTC
TRBV20-1	many	TRBJ2-3	TRBD2	CSAGSGSTFSDTQYF	TGCAGTGCAGGTAGCGGGAGCACGTTTTCAGATACGCAGTATTTT
TRBV6-5	many	TRBJ2-7	TRBD1	CASSLEDRPFYEQYF	TGTGCCAGCAGCCTGGAGGACAGGCCATTCTACGAGCAGTACTTC
TRBV29-1	few	TRBJ2-7	TRBD1	CSVEGTGGGEQYF	TGCAGCGTTGAGGGGACAGGGGGCGGCGAGCAGTACTTC
TRBV10-3	many	TRBJ2-2	-	CAISAGDTGELFF	TGTGCCATCAGTGCAGGTGACACCGGGGAGCTGTTTTTT